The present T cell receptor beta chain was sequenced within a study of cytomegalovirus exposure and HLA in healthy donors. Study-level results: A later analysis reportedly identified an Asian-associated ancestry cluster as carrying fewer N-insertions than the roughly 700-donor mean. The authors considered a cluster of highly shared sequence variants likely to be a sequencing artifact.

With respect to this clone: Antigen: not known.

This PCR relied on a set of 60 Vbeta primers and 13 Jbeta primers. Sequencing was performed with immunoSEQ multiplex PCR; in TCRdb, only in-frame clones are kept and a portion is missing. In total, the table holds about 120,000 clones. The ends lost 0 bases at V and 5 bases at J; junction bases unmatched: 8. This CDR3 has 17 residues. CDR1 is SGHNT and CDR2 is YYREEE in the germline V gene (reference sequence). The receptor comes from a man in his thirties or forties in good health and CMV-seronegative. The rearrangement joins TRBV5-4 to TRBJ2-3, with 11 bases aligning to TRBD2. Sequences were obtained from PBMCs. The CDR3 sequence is CASSLVASGGRRDTQYF. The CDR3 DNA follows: TGTGCCAGCAGCTTGGTGGCTAGCGGGGGGCGAAGAGATACGCAGTATTTT.